This TCR beta chain emerged from a study of shared clonotypes between healthy human individuals. On the study more broadly: Aged 18 to 49, the donors were two women and a few men. Three plates were used per donor for CD4 naive, three for CD4 memory, two for CD8 naive and one for CD8 memory.

The V segment lost 4 bases and the J segment 8 bases; nucleotides outside the gene matches: 14. The CDR3 contains 18 residues. Per the germline V gene, CDR1 is MGHRA and CDR2 is YSYEKL. In the authors' workflow: As immunoSEQ supplied junction-only sequences (without quality scores), filtering differed. Assay: immunoSEQ multiplex PCR; the TCRdb copy retains only in-frame clones and omits some. Clonal size and the V and J genes are those of that table, whereas D and trimming came from the DNA. The sample carries some 2.1 million clones, around 95% recorded once. Terminally differentiated effector memory CD45RA+ cells were left out of the naive CD8 fraction, which was CD45RO-negative and positively selected for CCR7. Donors, healthy HIV-negative adults, lacked recent acute infections or vaccinations.

The receptor comes from a man between 18 and 35 years old in good health. Some clones in this sample may be carry-over from other donors' samples. The material sequenced was naive CD8+ T cells from PBMCs. J is TRBJ1-4 and V is TRBV4-1, with 12 positions matching TRBD1. The CDR3 region has the DNA TGCGCCAGCAGCCGTACCGGGACAGGGGGCGCCCCAAGGGAAAAACTGTTTTTT. This sequence encodes CASSRTGTGGAPREKLFF.